These 18 T cell receptor beta chains came from one sample sequenced in a study of shared clonotypes between healthy human individuals (TCRdb year 2020). Libraries came from the immunoSEQ multiplex PCR assay. Imported from immuneACCESS, the table was reduced by TCRdb to in-frame sequences with V and J called. These copies leave out some clones; in studies compared against another copy, an unresolved V gene accounts for under half, and the cause of the remainder is not known. This sample lists 2,500,000 or so clones; just over 90% were detected once. 0.13% to 0.15% of the sample is taken by the ten largest. Sequenced: naive CD4+ T cells sorted from blood. This specimen's cell subset or site label, per the study, means: CD45RA+ positively selected. The origin of the receptors is a man younger than 30 in good health.

V is TRBV30 and J is TRBJ2-7; maybe TRBD1 (6 bases). CDR3 size: 15 residues. CDR1 is GTSNPN, CDR2 SVGIG, per germline (reference sequence). The V end lost 1 base, the J end lost 2 bases, and 15 bases lay between the germline ends. CDR3: CAWSAMGTQAYEQYF. The CDR3 DNA reads as TGTGCCTGGAGTGCCATGGGGACACAAGCCTACGAGCAGTACTTC.

This chain connects TRBV6-5 to TRBJ1-2; 7 nucleotides line up with TRBD1. Germline trimming cut 11 bases from V and 8 bases from J; bases unmatched to any gene: 14. The CDR3 is 13 residues long. CDR1 MNHEY and CDR2 SVGAGI come from the germline V gene. The CDR3 DNA sequence: TGTGCCGCCCGAAGGGGGCTGGAGTTCGGCTACACCTTC. Translating it yields CAARRGLEFGYTF.

The CDR3 DNA follows: TGTGCCAGCAGCTTGGAACTGCCTACCGGTAATGAGCAGTTCTTC. It translates to CASSLELPTGNEQFF. The V and J genes are TRBV5-5 and TRBJ2-1; D gene unclear. Germline V CDR1 and CDR2: SGHKS, YYEKEE (reference sequence). V was trimmed by 0 bases and J by 7 bases, leaving 14 bases between them. The length of the CDR3 is 15 residues.

The V gene is TRBV5-6, the J gene TRBJ2-1; 8 nucleotides line up with TRBD1. The CDR3 has 16 amino acids. CDR1 and CDR2 (germline): SGHDT, YYEEEE. V was clipped by 4 bases and J by 4 bases; unmatched bases: 10. The DNA for the CDR3 is TGTGCCAGCAGCCCCTTAAGTGGACAGGGTTACAATGAGCAGTTCTTC. Encoded protein: CASSPLSGQGYNEQFF. The full variable domain, rest sourced from reference TRBV5-6 and TRBJ2-1, is DAGVTQSPTHLIKTRGQQVTLRCSPKSGHDTVSWYQQALGQGPQFIFQYYEEEERQRGNFPDRFSGHQFPNYSSELNVNALLLGDSALYLCASSPLSGQGYNEQFFGPGTRLTVL.

The V call is TRBV11-2, the J call TRBJ2-5; 7 bases align to TRBD2. J was trimmed by 11 bases and V by 1 base; bases with no gene match: 16. The CDR3 runs 16 residues. Germline V gene sequence: CDR1 SGHAT, CDR2 FQNNGV. CDR3 sequence: CASSLVAGLSLAEQYF. CDR3 DNA: TGTGCCAGCAGCTTAGTGGCGGGATTGAGCCTAGCGGAGCAGTACTTC.

J is TRBJ2-5 and V is TRBV7-2; 10 nucleotides agree with TRBD2. With V trimmed by 5 bases and J by 2 bases, 11 bases remained unmatched. Germline V gene sequence: CDR1 SGHTA, CDR2 FQGNSA. The CDR3 runs to 17 residues. The CDR3: CASSRTSGRTYQETQYF. The DNA for the CDR3 is TGTGCCAGCAGCCGGACTAGCGGACGAACCTATCAAGAGACCCAGTACTTC.

The count of this clone is one. The chain joins TRBV27 to TRBJ2-7, with D perhaps TRBD1 (6 bases). V was cut by 4 bases and J by 3 bases, with 19 bases left in between. This CDR3 region has 16 residues. Germline lookup yields CDR1 MNHEY and CDR2 SMNVEV (reference sequence). CDR3 sequence: CASSSAQGKFLYEQYF. The CDR3 DNA is TGTGCCAGCAGTTCAGCACAGGGAAAGTTCCTCTACGAGCAGTACTTC.

This chain connects TRBV11-2 to TRBJ2-7; no reliable D call. The CDR3 consists of 13 residues. CDR1 and CDR2 from the germline V gene are SGHAT and FQNNGV. The V end lost 5 bases, the J end lost 2 bases, and 10 bases lay between the germline ends. This CDR3 is CASSKQNTYEQYF. For the CDR3, the DNA is TGTGCCAGCAGCAAACAGAATACCTACGAGCAGTACTTC.

The gene calls are TRBV4-1 and TRBJ1-5; D gene ambiguous. This CDR3 contains 15 residues. V lost 4 bases and J 7 bases, leaving 17 bases between the germline ends. Per the germline V gene, CDR1 is MGHRA and CDR2 is YSYEKL. The chain's CDR3 is CASSRDDAAGQPQHF. The DNA of the CDR3 is TGCGCCAGCAGCCGGGATGACGCGGCTGGGCAGCCCCAGCATTTT.

This clone was counted once. V is TRBV27 and J is TRBJ2-5, with a possible D match to TRBD1 (6 bases). This CDR3 region has 15 residues. CDR1 is MNHEY, CDR2 SMNVEV, per germline (reference sequence). The germline V and J ends were trimmed by 3 bases and 4 bases, with 15 bases remaining between them. DNA for the CDR3: TGTGCCAGCAGTTTGTGGGACACTTCTGGAGAGACCCAGTACTTC. As protein: CASSLWDTSGETQYF.

This chain connects TRBV5-6 to TRBJ2-1; D unclear. V lost 1 base, J lost 9 bases, and 14 bases lay in between. Germline CDR1 and CDR2: SGHDT and YYEEEE. This CDR3 contains 14 residues. The CDR3 region is CASSLSGVVAEQFF. DNA of the CDR3: TGTGCCAGCAGCTTGTCAGGCGTCGTCGCTGAGCAGTTCTTC.

The rearrangement joins TRBV5-5 to TRBJ2-3; the D gene is possibly TRBD2 (6 bases). With 4 bases removed from V and 2 bases from J, the gap between germline ends came to 14 bases. The CDR3 loop spans 15 amino acids. Germline loops: CDR1 SGHKS, CDR2 YYEKEE (reference sequence). CDR3 bases: TGTGCCAGCAGCCCGCAGACTAGATTCACAGATACGCAGTATTTT. Protein sequence: CASSPQTRFTDTQYF.

This chain links TRBV9 with TRBJ1-2, with D possibly being TRBD1 (5 bases). The CDR3 contains 14 residues. With 0 bases removed from V and 0 bases from J, the gap between germline ends came to 6 bases. Per germline, CDR1 SGDLS and CDR2 YYNGEE. The CDR3, as DNA: TGTGCCAGCAGCGTAGCGGGGGCTAACTATGGCTACACCTTC. It translates to CASSVAGANYGYTF. Using reference TRBV9 and TRBJ1-2 for the parts outside the CDR3, the full variable domain is DSGVTQTPKHLITATGQRVTLRCSPRSGDLSVYWYQQSLDQGLQFLIQYYNGEERAKGNILERFSAQQFPDLHSELNLSSLELGDSALYFCASSVAGANYGYTFGSGTRLTVV.

This rearrangement joins TRBV6-5 to TRBJ1-5; weak D call: TRBD1 (5 bases). Germline V lookup: CDR1 MNHEY, CDR2 SVGAGI. This CDR3 has 15 amino acids. V was pared by 8 bases and J by 4 bases, with 18 bases between. CDR3 residues: CASGPTGNRNQPQHF. In nucleotides, the CDR3 is TGTGCCAGCGGTCCCACAGGTAATCGAAATCAGCCCCAGCATTTT.

V gene TRBV4-1 combines with J gene TRBJ2-3; a possible D gene is TRBD1 (5 bases). The germline V and J ends were trimmed by 0 bases and 4 bases, with 17 bases remaining between them. CDR1 and CDR2 (germline): MGHRA, YSYEKL. The CDR3 is made up of 17 amino acids. The CDR3, as DNA: TGCGCCAGCAGCCAAGATCTAGGGGCCTTGGTCTCAGATACGCAGTATTTT. It translates to CASSQDLGALVSDTQYF.

The rearrangement joins TRBV18 to TRBJ1-2; D call uncertain. Germline values: CDR1 KGHSH, CDR2 LQKENI. Deletions cut 0 bases from V and 0 bases from J, with 11 bases between. The CDR3 loop spans 16 amino acids. Written as DNA, the CDR3 is TGTGCCAGCTCACCACCGGCTCGCACCACTAACTATGGCTACACCTTC. It codes for CASSPPARTTNYGYTF.

The chain recombines TRBV5-1 with TRBJ1-1, with 8 bases matching TRBD1. The CDR3 extends over 18 amino acids. The germline V gene has CDR1 SGHRS and CDR2 YFSETQ. Trimming at V came to 5 bases and at J to 4 bases, leaving 19 bases not matched to a gene. The CDR3 region is CASSRKPGQEQGGTEAFF. CDR3 DNA sequence: TGCGCCAGCAGTCGGAAACCGGGACAGGAGCAAGGGGGCACTGAAGCTTTCTTT.

This clone was seen just once. The chain joins TRBV27 to TRBJ1-1, with TRBD1 matching over 7 bases. This CDR3 contains 15 residues. J lost 1 base, V lost 6 bases, and 8 bases had no gene match. Germline V gene data show CDR1 as MNHEY and CDR2 as SMNVEV (reference sequence). The CDR3 loop is CASRYTGAKNTEAFF. DNA of the CDR3: TGTGCCAGCAGATACACAGGGGCGAAGAACACTGAAGCTTTCTTT.